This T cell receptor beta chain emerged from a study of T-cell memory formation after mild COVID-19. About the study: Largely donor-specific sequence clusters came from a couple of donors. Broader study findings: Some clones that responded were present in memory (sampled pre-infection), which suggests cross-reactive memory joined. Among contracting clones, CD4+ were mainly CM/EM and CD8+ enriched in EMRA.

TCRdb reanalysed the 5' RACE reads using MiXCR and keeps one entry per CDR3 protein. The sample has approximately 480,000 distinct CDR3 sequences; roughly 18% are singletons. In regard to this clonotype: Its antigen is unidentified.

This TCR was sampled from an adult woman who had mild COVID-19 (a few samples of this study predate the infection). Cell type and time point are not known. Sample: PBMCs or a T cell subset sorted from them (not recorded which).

The CDR3 spells CASSRDRGYSPLHF. The CDR3 nucleotides are TGTGCCAGCAGCAGGGACAGAGGGTATTCACCCCTCCACTTT. The chain employs TRBV7-2 and TRBJ1-6, with TRBD1 matching 7 bases. Germline assignment: CDR1 SGHTA and CDR2 FQGNSA. V trimming: 5 bases; J trimming: 8 bases; junction bases outside the gene matches: 6. CDR3 length: 14 amino acids. Drawing the rest from reference TRBV7-2 and TRBJ1-6, the complete variable domain is GAGVSQSPSNKVTEKGKDVELRCDPISGHTALYWYRQSLGQGLEFLIYFQGNSAPDKSGLPSDRFSAERTGGSVSTLTIQRTQQEDSAVYLCASSRDRGYSPLHFGNGTRLTVT.